Listed here are 31 T cell receptor beta chains from one sample, sequenced in a study of blood T cells in healthy people across ages. Next came a second PCR, run for about 6 to 12 cycles, which used a sample-barcoded 5' primer along with a J-beta primer mix. TCRdb used MiXCR to reprocess the 5' RACE reads, holding one entry per CDR3 protein. The table has roughly 1,800,000 distinct CDR3 sequences, just under 50% seen once; the top ten hold over 2%. The sequenced sample consisted of blood. The receptor set was obtained from a woman aged 40 to 55 in good health.

This clonotype was observed a handful of times. The chain combines TRBV5-1 with TRBJ2-3; 9 bases match TRBD1. Looked up from germline, CDR1 is SGHRS and CDR2 is YFSETQ. This CDR3 is 16 amino acids long. The junction had 8 bases not matched to a gene; V was cut back by 0 bases and J by 6 bases. Written as DNA, the CDR3 is TGCGCCAGCAGCTTGGACGGGACAGGGACCACGGATACGCAGTATTTT. Translating gives CASSLDGTGTTDTQYF. Based on the CDR3 plus reference TRBV5-1 and TRBJ2-3, the full variable domain is KAGVTQTPRYLIKTRGQQVTLSCSPISGHRSVSWYQQTPGQGLQFLFEYFSETQRNKGNFPGRFSGRQFSNSRSEMNVSTLELGDSALYLCASSLDGTGTTDTQYFGPGTRLTVL.

The V and J genes are TRBV12-3 or TRBV12-4 and TRBJ2-2, with TRBD1 identical over 9 bases. J was trimmed by 3 bases and V by 5 bases; bases with no gene match: 4. There are 15 residues in the CDR3. This CDR3 reads CASSPGQGDTGELFF. The CDR3 nucleotides read TGTGCCAGCAGTCCGGGACAGGGAGACACCGGGGAGCTGTTTTTT.

This clonotype occurred a few times. The CDR3 spells CASSVGPRDYERGPQYF. The CDR3 nucleotides read TGTGCCAGCAGCGTAGGCCCCCGGGACTACGAGCGAGGACCCCAGTACTTC. The chain joins TRBV9 to TRBJ2-5; TRBD2 matches at 7 bases. The CDR3 runs to 17 residues. Germline lookup yields CDR1 SGDLS and CDR2 YYNGEE. With V trimmed by 0 bases and J by 9 bases, 17 bases remained unmatched.

The chain uses TRBV7-2 and TRBJ1-5, with TRBD1 matching over 8 bases. The CDR3 is made up of 16 amino acids. The germline V gene has CDR1 SGHTA and CDR2 FQGNSA. Germline trimming cut 4 bases from V and 1 base from J; bases unmatched to any gene: 6. DNA of the CDR3: TGTGCCAGCAGCTCACAGGGGGAGATAAGCAATCAGCCCCAGCATTTT. It codes for CASSSQGEISNQPQHF. The full variable domain, completed using reference TRBV7-2 and TRBJ1-5, is GAGVSQSPSNKVTEKGKDVELRCDPISGHTALYWYRQSLGQGLEFLIYFQGNSAPDKSGLPSDRFSAERTGGSVSTLTIQRTQQEDSAVYLCASSSQGEISNQPQHFGDGTRLSIL.

This sequence joins TRBV2 and TRBJ2-3; the D is unclear. V was cut by 5 bases and J by 8 bases, with 11 bases left in between. The CDR3 covers 12 residues. Germline CDR1 reads SNHLY; CDR2 reads FYNNEI. The CDR3 DNA reads TGTGCCAGCAGTTCCAACTGGAGTACGCAGTATTTT. Translation: CASSSNWSTQYF.

The chain carries TRBV6-1 and TRBJ2-1; possible D gene TRBD1, 6 bases. V was trimmed by 8 bases and J by 9 bases, leaving 23 bases between them. This CDR3 is built from 15 residues. Germline CDR1 and CDR2: MNHNS and SASEGT. The CDR3 bases are TGTGCCAGCCGCCAGGCAGGGGTCGCATTTGGTGAGCAGTTCTTC. It yields the protein CASRQAGVAFGEQFF.

This clonotype appeared a few times. The CDR3 region is CASTPGDRGSLNEQYF. CDR3 coding DNA: TGTGCCAGCACCCCGGGGGACAGGGGTTCCCTCAATGAGCAGTACTTC. The gene calls are TRBV25-1 and TRBJ2-7; 10 bases are a match to TRBD1. CDR1 and CDR2 from the germline V gene are MGHDK and SYGVNS. CDR3 length: 16 residues. V lost 7 bases and J lost 7; bases outside the gene matches: 16.

This chain links TRBV6-6 with TRBJ2-3; D is unclear. The V end lost 6 bases, the J end lost 4 bases, and 11 bases lay between the germline ends. This CDR3 is built from 13 residues. CDR1 and CDR2 (germline): MNHNY, SVGAGI (reference sequence). CDR3 DNA sequence: TGTGCCAGCAGACCCGGCTGGGCAGATACGCAGTATTTT. It yields the protein CASRPGWADTQYF.

This CDR3 is CASSPWDSPEGVLTF. CDR3 sequence (DNA): TGTGCCAGCAGCCCCTGGGACAGCCCGGAGGGCGTCCTGACTTTC. This rearrangement joins TRBV7-3 to TRBJ2-6; D may be TRBD1 (7 bases). Per the germline V gene, CDR1 is SGHTA and CDR2 is FQGTGA. The CDR3 runs to 15 residues. The V end was cut by 5 bases, the J end by 12 bases, with 20 bases between.

The chain links TRBV7-2 to TRBJ2-3, with D tentatively TRBD1 or TRBD2 (5 bases each). Germline CDR1 SGHTA, CDR2 FQGNSA. CDR3 length equals 16 residues. The V gene lost 5 bases and the J gene lost 1 base, with 16 bases spanning the gap. The CDR3 sequence is CASSRGLGLGTDTQYF. The CDR3 nucleotides read TGTGCCAGCAGCCGGGGCCTAGGGCTCGGCACAGATACGCAGTATTTT.

Remarks on this clonotype: At one boundary the junction diverges from the germline segment, which might be a read error. The chain has TRBV6-5 and TRBJ2-1, with a tentative D call TRBD1 (6 bases). CDR1 is MNHEY, CDR2 SVGAGI, per germline. The CDR3 runs to 17 residues. The CDR3 spells CPSSYLQTGLGANEQFF. The CDR3, as DNA: TGTCCCAGCAGTTACTTGCAAACCGGCTTGGGGGCTAATGAGCAGTTCTTC.

The chain links TRBV27 to TRBJ2-3; maybe TRBD2 (7 bases). The CDR3 spans 16 residues. V was clipped by 3 bases and J by 3 bases, with 16 bases between them. From germline, CDR1 is MNHEY and CDR2 SMNVEV (reference sequence). The CDR3 spells CASSFSLGGATDTQYF. DNA for the CDR3: TGTGCCAGCAGTTTTTCTCTAGGGGGGGCAACAGATACGCAGTATTTT.

This clonotype was seen only once. This chain links TRBV20-1 with TRBJ2-3; 8 bases agree with TRBD2. V gave up 6 bases and J gave up 4 bases; unmatched junction bases: 9. This CDR3 is 14 amino acids long. Germline V gene sequence: CDR1 DFQATT, CDR2 SNEGSKA (reference sequence). The DNA of the CDR3 is TGCAGTGCCGACCGGACTAGCCGCGCAGATACGCAGTATTTT. Protein product: CSADRTSRADTQYF.

This chain connects TRBV5-5 to TRBJ2-5, with D perhaps TRBD2 (6 bases). The germline V gene has CDR1 SGHKS and CDR2 YYEKEE (reference sequence). Deletions cut 8 bases from V and 4 bases from J, with 15 bases between. The CDR3 runs 13 residues. The CDR3 DNA reads as TGTGCCAGTAGACGGGACTGGGCAGAGACCCAGTACTTC. Translated, it gives CASRRDWAETQYF.

V gene TRBV7-2 combines with J gene TRBJ2-7; D gene uncertain. The germline V gene encodes CDR1 SGHTA and CDR2 FQGNSA. The V and J ends lost 4 bases and 7 bases respectively, with 20 bases between them. The length of the CDR3 is 15 residues. This chain's CDR3 is CASSSVDNSYNEQYF. CDR3 bases: TGTGCCAGCAGCTCGGTTGACAACTCCTACAATGAGCAGTACTTC.

This chain joins TRBV12-3 or TRBV12-4 and TRBJ1-5; 10 bases are a match to TRBD1. The junction had 1 base not matched to a gene; V was cut back by 5 bases and J by 0 bases. The CDR3 has 15 residues. CDR3 region: CASSRTGGSNQPQHF. The CDR3 bases are TGTGCCAGCAGTCGGACAGGGGGTAGCAATCAGCCCCAGCATTTT.

This clonotype was observed at least ten times. The junction and the germline gene differ at one end; a read error may be behind it. For the CDR3, the DNA is TGCGCCAGCAGCCCCAGAGGGGAGACCCAGTACTTC. Translated, it gives CASSPRGETQYF. V is TRBV7-6 and J is TRBJ2-5; maybe TRBD2 (5 bases). There are 12 residues in the CDR3. CDR1 and CDR2 (germline): SGHVS, FNYEAQ.

This clonotype was observed a few times. V usage is TRBV9 and J usage is TRBJ2-1, with D tentatively TRBD2 (7 bases). Per germline, CDR1 SGDLS and CDR2 YYNGEE. The V end lost 4 bases, the J end lost 3 bases, and 20 bases lay between the germline ends. This CDR3 has 17 amino acids. The CDR3 region is CASSPNWGGPDYNEQFF. In DNA form, the CDR3 reads TGTGCCAGCAGCCCCAATTGGGGGGGGCCCGACTACAATGAGCAGTTCTTC.

Comments on this clonotype: A read error is possible here, since a much larger clone lies one base away. The chain combines TRBV6-1 with TRBJ2-7, with TRBD1 matching 8 bases. Judging by the DNA end, TRBJ2-5 fits better; the J call may be wrong. The CDR3 contains 13 residues. Germline V gene data show CDR1 as MNHNS and CDR2 as SASEGT. The CDR3 DNA follows: TGTGCCAGCAGTGACAGGGGGCAAAAGACCCAGTACTTC. It translates to CASSDRGQKTQYF.

This clonotype turned up a few times. The gene calls are TRBV18 and TRBJ2-7; 9 bases are shared with TRBD1. Germline V lookup: CDR1 KGHSH, CDR2 LQKENI. The CDR3 length is 15 residues. V gave up 1 base and J gave up 4 bases; unmatched junction bases: 5. CDR3 protein: CASSPQTGGPYEQYF. The CDR3 DNA reads TGTGCCAGCTCACCACAAACAGGGGGCCCTTACGAGCAGTACTTC. Looking up the rest from reference TRBV18 and TRBJ2-7 gives the full variable domain: NAGVMQNPRHLVRRRGQEARLRCSPMKGHSHVYWYRQLPEEGLKFMVYLQKENIIDESGMPKERFSAEFPKEGPSILRIQQVVRGDSAAYFCASSPQTGGPYEQYFGPGTRLTVT.

The V gene is TRBV28, the J gene TRBJ1-4; D gene uncertain. V was shortened by 6 bases and J by 5 bases, with 7 bases between the two germline ends. Germline V gene lookup returns CDR1 MDHEN and CDR2 SYDVKM. The CDR3 extends over 12 amino acids. Written as DNA, the CDR3 is TGTGCCAGCAGCCTGAAAAATGAAAAACTGTTTTTT. Protein product: CASSLKNEKLFF.

V is TRBV28 and J is TRBJ2-7, with 12 bases identical to TRBD2. This CDR3 is built from 18 residues. Germline values: CDR1 MDHEN, CDR2 SYDVKM. J gave up 7 bases and V 3 bases, and 16 bases lay outside the gene matches. The CDR3 region is CASSFRGLAGGPTGEQYF. Written as DNA, the CDR3 is TGTGCCAGCAGTTTTCGGGGCCTAGCGGGGGGGCCCACAGGTGAGCAGTACTTC.

This chain connects TRBV3-1 to TRBJ1-1; TRBD1 is a possible D gene (6 bases). Trimming shortened V by 4 bases and J by 4 bases, and 13 bases separated the two germline ends. There are 14 residues in the CDR3. CDR1 and CDR2 (germline): LGHDT, YNNKEL (reference sequence). The CDR3 reads CASSLPGESTEAFF. The CDR3 nucleotides read TGTGCCAGCAGCCTACCAGGGGAGTCCACTGAAGCTTTCTTT.

On this clonotype itself: The germline gene is not matched at one end of the junction; a read error may be the cause. The genes are TRBV15 and TRBJ1-5; TRBD1 is a possible D gene (5 bases). Germline CDR1 reads LNHNV; CDR2 reads YYDKDF (reference sequence). The CDR3 spans 16 residues. The CDR3: CVTSRELRAENQPQHF. CDR3 nucleotide sequence: TGTGTCACCAGCAGAGAGCTCAGGGCCGAAAACCAGCCCCAGCATTTT.

This chain joins TRBV2 and TRBJ1-2; unclear D gene. Germline V gene data show CDR1 as SNHLY and CDR2 as FYNNEI. The CDR3 totals 11 residues. Trimming removed 4 bases at V and 7 bases at J, with 7 bases between. The CDR3 DNA sequence: TGTGCCAGCAGTGGGAGTATTGGCTACACCTTC. Amino acids: CASSGSIGYTF.

The chain recombines TRBV18 with TRBJ2-7; the match to TRBD1 covers 9 bases. With V trimmed by 4 bases and J by 1 base, 8 bases remained unmatched. CDR1 KGHSH and CDR2 LQKENI come from the germline V gene. This CDR3 is 16 amino acids long. The CDR3 DNA reads TGTGCCAGCTCACGGCGAGGCGGACAGGGGTCCTACGAGCAGTACTTC. Protein sequence: CASSRRGGQGSYEQYF. Looking up the rest from reference TRBV18 and TRBJ2-7 gives the full variable domain: NAGVMQNPRHLVRRRGQEARLRCSPMKGHSHVYWYRQLPEEGLKFMVYLQKENIIDESGMPKERFSAEFPKEGPSILRIQQVVRGDSAAYFCASSRRGGQGSYEQYFGPGTRLTVT.

This clonotype has ten or more counts. The chain links TRBV18 to TRBJ2-5; 7 nucleotides line up with TRBD2. The germline gives CDR1 KGHSH, CDR2 LQKENI. Trimming took 8 bases from V and 5 from J; bases not matched to a gene: 8. The CDR3 loop spans 13 amino acids. CDR3 sequence: CASSPGLDETQYF. The CDR3 DNA reads as TGTGCCAGCAGCCCAGGACTAGACGAGACCCAGTACTTC.

This chain links TRBV3-1 with TRBJ2-3, with 7 bases identical to TRBD2. The germline CDR1 and CDR2 sequences are LGHDT and YNNKEL (reference sequence). V dropped 6 bases and J dropped 0; count of bases not matched to a gene: 6. This CDR3 has 15 residues. In nucleotides, the CDR3 is TGTGCCAGCAGTACCCCGCGGGGGAGCACAGATACGCAGTATTTT. Translation gives CASSTPRGSTDTQYF.

The chain uses TRBV20-1 and TRBJ1-2; 7 bases are shared with TRBD1. The germline gives CDR1 DFQATT, CDR2 SNEGSKA (reference sequence). The J segment lost 5 bases and the V segment lost 0 bases, leaving 9 bases of the junction unmatched. The CDR3 runs 15 residues. CDR3: CSARDAGQAAYGYTF. The CDR3 nucleotides are TGCAGTGCTAGAGACGCCGGACAGGCCGCTTATGGCTACACCTTC.

The chain is built from TRBV27 and TRBJ2-3; 9 bases are a match to TRBD2. The CDR3 runs 18 residues. The V gene's germline CDR1 is MNHEY and CDR2 SMNVEV (reference sequence). The V and J ends lost 3 bases and 1 base, in that order; junction bases with no gene match: 11. Here the CDR3 DNA reads TGTGCCAGCAGTTTTAGGCCCCCCGTAGCGGGAGGCACAGATACGCAGTATTTT. This gives the protein CASSFRPPVAGGTDTQYF.

In this sample, this clonotype turned up a few times. This sequence joins TRBV7-9 and TRBJ2-5; 7 bases line up with TRBD1. The V segment lost 2 bases and the J segment 2 bases; nucleotides outside the gene matches: 2. CDR1 is SEHNR, CDR2 FQNEAQ, per germline (reference sequence). The CDR3 has 14 residues. The CDR3: CASSLRGRQETQYF. The DNA of the CDR3 is TGTGCCAGCAGCTTAAGGGGGCGACAAGAGACCCAGTACTTC.